This T cell receptor (beta chain) stems from a study of blood T cell repertoires in COVID-19. Study-level information: COVID-19 samples, acute and convalescent, were from the United States, Italy and Spain. Sources were T cells, B-cell-depleted T cells, or PBMCs; the material itself was cDNA or gDNA.

Under the authors' procedure: It was from reference gene primer amplification that nucleated cell counts were estimated. TCRdb's table, derived via immunoSEQ multiplex PCR, lists solely in-frame clones and lacks some. V, J and clone size derive from that table, while D and trimming were established from the DNA sequence. The table includes around 250,000 clones, 80% to 85% detected once. The sequence was collected from a woman in her thirties or forties who had recovered from COVID-19. Specimen: peripheral blood.

Here the CDR3 reads CASSLEGGRGQFF. CDR3 sequence (DNA): TGCGCCAGCAGCTTGGAAGGCGGCAGAGGGCAGTTCTTC. The chain combines TRBV5-1 with TRBJ2-1, with D hard to call. The CDR3 is 13 residues long. V was cut by 0 bases and J by 12 bases, with 13 bases left in between. Germline CDR1 and CDR2: SGHRS and YFSETQ.